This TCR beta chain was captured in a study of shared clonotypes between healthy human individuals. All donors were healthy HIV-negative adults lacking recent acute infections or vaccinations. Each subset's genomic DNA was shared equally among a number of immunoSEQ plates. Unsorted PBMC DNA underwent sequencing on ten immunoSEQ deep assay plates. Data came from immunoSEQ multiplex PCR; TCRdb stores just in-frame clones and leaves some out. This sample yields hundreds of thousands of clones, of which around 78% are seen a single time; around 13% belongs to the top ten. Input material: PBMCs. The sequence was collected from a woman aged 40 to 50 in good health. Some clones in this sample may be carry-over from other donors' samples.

Here the CDR3 DNA reads TGCAGCGTCCTCAAATCGACAGGGACCTCCTACGAGCAGTACTTC. Translating gives CSVLKSTGTSYEQYF. The V gene is TRBV29-1, the J gene TRBJ2-7; 7 bases fit TRBD1. This CDR3 has 15 amino acids. From germline, CDR1 is SQVTM and CDR2 ANQGSEA. J gave up 0 bases and V 6 bases, and 11 bases lay outside the gene matches.